These 20 T cell receptor beta chains were all obtained from the same sample, sequenced in a study of long-term antiretroviral therapy in people with HIV. At survey level, the immunoSEQ assay was run in its v3.0 version. TCRdb's table, derived via immunoSEQ multiplex PCR, lists solely in-frame clones and lacks some. The table has tens of thousands of clones, more than 70% seen once. The source material was unsorted PBMCs, sampled 4.7 to 5 years after starting antiretroviral therapy. The receptors were sampled from a man aged 35 to 55 with HIV.

This clone was seen only a few times. The chain recombines TRBV30 with TRBJ1-1, with D unresolved. This CDR3 is 14 amino acids long. V was pared by 8 bases and J by 0 bases, with 16 bases between. The germline gives CDR1 GTSNPN, CDR2 SVGIG (reference sequence). CDR3 coding DNA: TGTGCCCAACTAATTACAGTCTTGAACACTGAAGCTTTCTTT. Its protein is CAQLITVLNTEAFF.

This chain uses TRBV30 with TRBJ1-4; 7 bases are a match to TRBD1. The CDR3 contains 16 residues. V lost 0 bases to trimming and J lost 8 bases; unmatched junction nucleotides: 12. CDR1 GTSNPN and CDR2 SVGIG come from the germline V gene (reference sequence). The DNA for the CDR3 is TGTGCCTGGAGTGTTATTCAGGGGGGAATTGGGGAAAAACTGTTTTTT. It yields the protein CAWSVIQGGIGEKLFF. The whole variable domain, filled in from reference TRBV30 and TRBJ1-4, reads SQTIHQWPATLVQPVGSPLSLECTVEGTSNPNLYWYRQAAGRGLQLLFYSVGIGQISSEVPQNLSASRPQDRQFILSSKKLLLSDSGFYLCAWSVIQGGIGEKLFFGSGTQLSVL.

The rearrangement uses TRBV2 and TRBJ2-3; D is unresolved. Germline V CDR1 and CDR2: SNHLY, FYNNEI. V shed 5 bases and J shed 0 bases, with 12 bases lying between them. The CDR3 runs to 15 residues. CDR3 sequence reads: CASSPRHSSTDTQYF. The CDR3 nucleotides read TGTGCCAGCAGTCCTCGGCACTCTAGCACAGATACGCAGTATTTT.

Only one count was recorded for this clone. The chain is built from TRBV6-1 and TRBJ2-5; D unresolved. The CDR3 covers 14 residues. V was cut by 6 bases and J by 0 bases, with 11 bases left in between. Looked up from germline, CDR1 is MNHNS and CDR2 is SASEGT. The CDR3 spells CASRITMNQETQYF. The DNA for the CDR3 is TGTGCCAGCAGGATTACAATGAACCAAGAGACCCAGTACTTC.

CDR3 sequence reads: CASSWGEGTLLYEQYF. CDR3 DNA sequence: TGCGCCAGCAGCTGGGGAGAAGGGACCTTATTATACGAGCAGTACTTC. The chain joins TRBV5-1 to TRBJ2-7; D is tentatively TRBD1 or TRBD2 (5 bases each). The CDR3 has 16 amino acids. The germline V gene encodes CDR1 SGHRS and CDR2 YFSETQ. V shed 3 bases and J shed 4 bases, with 20 bases lying between them.

V usage is TRBV5-1 and J usage is TRBJ2-7; maybe TRBD1 (6 bases). The CDR3 sequence is 14 residues long. Trimming shortened V by 4 bases and J by 5 bases, and 16 bases separated the two germline ends. Germline V gene data show CDR1 as SGHRS and CDR2 as YFSETQ. Here the CDR3 reads CASSGGGRENEQYF. The CDR3 DNA reads TGCGCCAGCAGCGGGGGCGGCAGGGAAAACGAGCAGTACTTC.

The CDR3 loop is CASNRRGAPEEAEAFF. The CDR3 DNA follows: TGTGCCAGCAATCGACGGGGGGCACCCGAGGAGGCTGAAGCTTTCTTT. The chain is built from TRBV6-6 and TRBJ1-1; perhaps TRBD1 as D (6 bases). Between the trimmed V and J ends, which lost 7 bases and 6 bases, there was a span of 24 bases. Germline loops: CDR1 MNHNY, CDR2 SVGAGI (reference sequence). The CDR3 runs to 16 residues.

The rearrangement links TRBV7-9 to TRBJ2-3; 9 bases are shared with TRBD2. V lost 1 base to trimming and J lost 0 bases; unmatched junction nucleotides: 5. CDR1 is SEHNR, CDR2 FQNEAQ, per germline (reference sequence). CDR3 length equals 17 residues. The CDR3 DNA sequence: TGTGCCAGCAGCTTAGATCAGACTAGCGGTAGCACAGATACGCAGTATTTT. Its protein product is CASSLDQTSGSTDTQYF.

V is TRBV19 and J is TRBJ1-4, with unresolved D. CDR1 and CDR2 (germline): LNHDA, SQIVND (reference sequence). This CDR3 is built from 15 residues. Trimming took off 4 bases at V and 5 bases at J, with 14 bases between the two ends. CDR3 residues: CASSTALNQNEKLFF. The CDR3 DNA reads TGTGCCAGTAGTACGGCGCTGAACCAGAATGAAAAACTGTTTTTT.

This chain uses TRBV7-9 with TRBJ2-5, with TRBD2 matching 8 bases. The CDR3 covers 15 residues. The ends lost 0 bases at V and 5 bases at J; junction bases unmatched: 5. Per germline, CDR1 SEHNR and CDR2 FQNEAQ (reference sequence). CDR3 protein: CASSLARGAWETQYF. In DNA form, the CDR3 reads TGTGCCAGCAGCTTAGCGCGGGGGGCTTGGGAGACCCAGTACTTC.

This sequence joins TRBV18 and TRBJ1-2; no clear D gene. Trimming took off 1 base at V and 7 bases at J, with 19 bases between the two ends. The CDR3 has 16 amino acids. Germline V CDR1 and CDR2: KGHSH, LQKENI. In nucleotides, the CDR3 is TGTGCCAGCTCACCACGGCGCGGCCAGGAAGCGCGTGGCTACACCTTC. It specifies CASSPRRGQEARGYTF.

The chain is built from TRBV2 and TRBJ2-4, with D hard to call. CDR3 length equals 11 residues. The germline V and J ends were trimmed by 5 bases and 8 bases, with 7 bases remaining between them. Germline CDR1 is SNHLY and CDR2 is FYNNEI. The CDR3 region has the DNA TGTGCCAGCAGTCCCCTTGACATTCAGTACTTC. It translates to CASSPLDIQYF. Full variable domain (remainder filled in from reference TRBV2 and TRBJ2-4): EPEVTQTPSHQVTQMGQEVILRCVPISNHLYFYWYRQILGQKVEFLVSFYNNEISEKSEIFDDQFSVERPDGSNFTLKIRSTKLEDSAMYFCASSPLDIQYFGAGTRLSVL.

This clone was observed a few times. The chain joins TRBV7-9 to TRBJ2-3; D not resolved. Germline lookup yields CDR1 SEHNR and CDR2 FQNEAQ (reference sequence). The CDR3 runs to 15 residues. V was clipped by 4 bases and J by 1 base, with 12 bases between them. CDR3 region: CASSSPGRGTDTQYF. The CDR3 DNA reads as TGTGCCAGCAGCTCCCCAGGAAGGGGCACAGATACGCAGTATTTT.

The V call is TRBV9, the J call TRBJ1-1, with 7 bases aligning to TRBD1. Germline values: CDR1 SGDLS, CDR2 YYNGEE. The V segment lost 4 bases and the J segment 6 bases; nucleotides outside the gene matches: 9. This CDR3 is 14 amino acids long. The CDR3 here is CASSLEGAYAEAFF. DNA for the CDR3: TGTGCCAGCAGCCTCGAGGGGGCGTACGCTGAAGCTTTCTTT.

The chain recombines TRBV5-4 with TRBJ2-7; 9 positions match TRBD1. The CDR3 consists of 14 residues. Germline CDR1 reads SGHNT; CDR2 reads YYREEE (reference sequence). V lost 0 bases and J lost 6; bases outside the gene matches: 4. CDR3 in DNA: TGTGCCAGCAGCTTGGGGGACAGGGTAGGCGAGCAGTACTTC. Translated, it gives CASSLGDRVGEQYF.

The V and J genes are TRBV5-8 and TRBJ2-7; D is possibly TRBD1 (5 bases). This CDR3 is built from 11 residues. V was trimmed by 1 base and J by 11 bases, leaving 10 bases between them. Germline lookup yields CDR1 SGHTS and CDR2 YDEGEE. The CDR3 spells CASSLIAGKYF. CDR3 bases: TGTGCCAGCAGCTTGATTGCAGGGAAGTACTTC.

For the CDR3, the DNA is TGTGCCAGCAGCTTGGCCGGGACGCTCGTCCACGAGCAGTACTTC. Its translation is CASSLAGTLVHEQYF. V gene TRBV5-4 combines with J gene TRBJ2-7; either TRBD1 or TRBD2 may fit D (5 bases each). This CDR3 is built from 15 residues. The V end lost 0 bases, the J end lost 5 bases, and 15 bases lay between the germline ends. The germline CDR1 and CDR2 sequences are SGHNT and YYREEE (reference sequence).

V usage is TRBV5-6 and J usage is TRBJ2-3; 12 bases are shared with TRBD2. Germline CDR1 and CDR2: SGHDT and YYEEEE. The CDR3 runs to 16 residues. After removal of 2 bases from V and 3 bases from J, the junction contained 4 bases not matched to a gene. In nucleotides, the CDR3 is TGTGCCAGCAGCTTCGGACTAGCGGGGACTACAGATACGCAGTATTTT. It encodes CASSFGLAGTTDTQYF.

The chain carries TRBV7-3 and TRBJ2-1, with 11 nucleotides matching TRBD2. The CDR3 is made up of 16 amino acids. CDR1 and CDR2 from the germline V gene are SGHTA and FQGTGA. J was trimmed by 4 bases and V by 5 bases; bases with no gene match: 7. The CDR3 loop is CASSATTSGGYNEQFF. The CDR3 bases are TGTGCCAGCAGCGCTACAACTAGCGGGGGTTACAATGAGCAGTTCTTC. The full variable domain, rest sourced from reference TRBV7-3 and TRBJ2-1, is GAGVSQTPSNKVTEKGKYVELRCDPISGHTALYWYRQSLGQGPEFLIYFQGTGAADDSGLPNDRFFAVRPEGSVSTLKIQRTERGDSAVYLCASSATTSGGYNEQFFGPGTRLTVL.

For the CDR3, the DNA is TGTGCCAGCAGCTCACGCGCGAACTATGGCTACACCTTC. Translated, it gives CASSSRANYGYTF. The genes are TRBV7-2 and TRBJ1-2; D is ambiguous. Germline CDR1 reads SGHTA; CDR2 reads FQGNSA. The CDR3 is 13 amino acids. Trimming pared 4 bases from V and 2 bases from J, leaving 8 bases between.